Shown below are 24 T cell receptor beta chains from a single sample sequenced in a study of T cell changes during pregnancy in multiple sclerosis. Profiling relied on immunoSEQ multiplex PCR, and the TCRdb table lists in-frame clones only, not all of them. The sample lists under 75,000 clones, about 90% seen once, with 0.4% to 0.5% in the top ten. The sample in question was CD4+ T cells from peripheral blood mononuclear cells, obtained after pregnancy. The receptor source for this set is a female donor in good health, enrolled as a control in a pregnancy study.

The chain joins TRBV7-3 to TRBJ1-1; the D gene is possibly TRBD1 (6 bases). Germline loops: CDR1 SGHTA, CDR2 FQGTGA. This CDR3 contains 14 residues. Trimming pared 1 base from V and 5 bases from J, leaving 11 bases between. The CDR3: CASSLMSGDTEAFF. CDR3 bases: TGTGCCAGCAGCTTAATGTCAGGGGATACTGAAGCTTTCTTT.

The chain is built from TRBV18 and TRBJ1-5, with D possibly being TRBD1 (5 bases). Germline-derived CDR1 and CDR2 are KGHSH and LQKENI. The length of the CDR3 is 15 residues. The V and J ends lost 4 bases and 6 bases respectively, with 16 bases between them. CDR3 in amino acids: CASSLSGGFGQPQHF. Written as DNA, the CDR3 is TGTGCCAGCTCACTTTCCGGGGGGTTTGGTCAGCCCCAGCATTTT.

V and J are TRBV4-1 and TRBJ2-2, with 14 bases matching TRBD2. Germline CDR1 and CDR2: MGHRA and YSYEKL. The CDR3 contains 21 residues. Trimming cost V 2 bases and J 1 base; bases outside gene matches: 12. The DNA of the CDR3 is TGCGCCAGCAGCCAACTAGGACTAGCGGGGGGCTATTCGAAGAACACCGGGGAGCTGTTTTTT. This translates into CASSQLGLAGGYSKNTGELFF.

The rearrangement uses TRBV4-1 and TRBJ1-5; unclear D gene. The CDR3 loop spans 16 amino acids. V dropped 5 bases and J dropped 2 bases, with 16 bases sitting between them. Germline V gene data show CDR1 as MGHRA and CDR2 as YSYEKL. The DNA of the CDR3 is TGCGCCAGCAGCGTATGGCCGCCTCAGGGCAATCAGCCCCAGCATTTT. Amino acids: CASSVWPPQGNQPQHF.

The gene calls are TRBV6-5 and TRBJ1-2; the match to TRBD1 covers 7 bases. Per germline, CDR1 MNHEY and CDR2 SVGAGI. CDR3 size: 14 residues. V was clipped by 9 bases and J by 6 bases; unmatched bases: 13. CDR3 nucleotides: TGTGCCAGTCAAACGGGACAGTTTTTAGATGGCTACACCTTC. Its translation: CASQTGQFLDGYTF.

This clone was recorded once. The CDR3 DNA reads as TGTGCCAGCAGTGAGAGGGTGGAAGAGACCCAGTACTTC. Its translation is CASSERVEETQYF. This sequence joins TRBV2 and TRBJ2-5, with D perhaps matching TRBD2 (5 bases). Germline CDR1 reads SNHLY; CDR2 reads FYNNEI. Trimming took off 3 bases at V and 3 bases at J, with 8 bases between the two ends. The CDR3 extends over 13 amino acids. Full variable domain (rest looked up from reference TRBV2 and TRBJ2-5): EPEVTQTPSHQVTQMGQEVILRCVPISNHLYFYWYRQILGQKVEFLVSFYNNEISEKSEIFDDQFSVERPDGSNFTLKIRSTKLEDSAMYFCASSERVEETQYFGPGTRLLVL.

The chain is built from TRBV19 and TRBJ1-2; TRBD1 might be the D (5 bases). This CDR3 region has 14 residues. V lost 7 bases to trimming and J lost 3 bases, with 15 bases between them. Germline-derived CDR1 and CDR2 are LNHDA and SQIVND (reference sequence). The DNA of the CDR3 is TGTGCCAGTACGGGGTCCCGGGGGGACTATGGCTACACCTTC. Translating it yields CASTGSRGDYGYTF.

The chain joins TRBV5-1 to TRBJ2-3; weak D call: TRBD2 (6 bases). The germline V gene encodes CDR1 SGHRS and CDR2 YFSETQ. The CDR3 is 15 residues long. V gave up 5 bases and J gave up 2 bases, with 15 bases separating them. The CDR3 coding sequence is TGCGCCAGCAGGGGGGGTGAAACAAACACAGATACGCAGTATTTT. Residues: CASRGGETNTDTQYF.

V is TRBV7-2 and J is TRBJ1-6; TRBD1 is a possible D gene (6 bases). CDR3 length: 17 amino acids. Germline CDR1 SGHTA, CDR2 FQGNSA. The V gene lost 5 bases and the J gene lost 10 bases, with 24 bases spanning the gap. CDR3 sequence: CASSKGGGLWVWSPLHF. The DNA of the CDR3 is TGTGCCAGCAGCAAAGGGGGGGGGCTTTGGGTTTGGTCACCCCTCCACTTT. Variable domain in full (rest from reference TRBV7-2 and TRBJ1-6): GAGVSQSPSNKVTEKGKDVELRCDPISGHTALYWYRQSLGQGLEFLIYFQGNSAPDKSGLPSDRFSAERTGGSVSTLTIQRTQQEDSAVYLCASSKGGGLWVWSPLHFGNGTRLTVT.

The rearrangement joins TRBV6-5 to TRBJ1-6; D is unresolved. Between the trimmed V and J ends, which lost 6 bases and 10 bases, there was a span of 13 bases. From germline, CDR1 is MNHEY and CDR2 SVGAGI. This CDR3 has 13 residues. CDR3 residues: CASSSSLRSPLHF. In nucleotides, the CDR3 is TGTGCCAGCAGCTCCAGTTTACGATCACCCCTCCACTTT.

The V and J genes are TRBV10-3 and TRBJ1-1, with 7 bases identical to TRBD1. Germline V gives CDR1 ENHRY, CDR2 SYGVKD. There are 17 residues in the CDR3. V dropped 0 bases and J dropped 0; count of bases not matched to a gene: 7. The CDR3 region has the DNA TGTGCCATCAGTGAGTCGACAGGGATGGGGGTGAACACTGAAGCTTTCTTT. Its translation: CAISESTGMGVNTEAFF.

The chain is built from TRBV19 and TRBJ2-2, with 8 bases matching TRBD2. The junction had 12 bases not matched to a gene; V was cut back by 8 bases and J by 1 base. The CDR3 spans 17 residues. The germline V gene has CDR1 LNHDA and CDR2 SQIVND (reference sequence). The chain's CDR3 is CASRRGGMGENTGELFF. DNA for the CDR3: TGTGCCAGTCGTCGGGGGGGCATGGGGGAGAACACCGGGGAGCTGTTTTTT.

The chain links TRBV20-1 to TRBJ1-1, with D unresolved. Trimming shortened V by 1 base and J by 11 bases, and 11 bases separated the two germline ends. The CDR3 totals 11 residues. CDR1 is DFQATT and CDR2 is SNEGSKA in the germline V gene (reference sequence). The DNA of the CDR3 is TGCAGTGCTAGAGTGTCGGGTGAGGCTTTCTTT. It translates to CSARVSGEAFF.

The CDR3 nucleotides are TGTGCCAGCAGACTAAACGACGCTGAAGCTTTCTTT. It encodes CASRLNDAEAFF. The genes are TRBV4-2 and TRBJ1-1; D is unclear. This CDR3 has 12 residues. Germline loops: CDR1 LGHNA, CDR2 YNFKEQ. The germline V and J ends were trimmed by 6 bases and 6 bases, with 11 bases remaining between them.

V and J are TRBV19 and TRBJ2-2; TRBD1 is a possible D gene (6 bases). Between the trimmed V and J ends, which lost 3 bases and 5 bases, there was a span of 13 bases. Germline V gives CDR1 LNHDA, CDR2 SQIVND (reference sequence). CDR3 length: 15 amino acids. The CDR3 region is CASSIGQTRTGELFF. For the CDR3, the DNA is TGTGCCAGTAGTATCGGACAGACACGAACCGGGGAGCTGTTTTTT.

The CDR3 protein is CAWSGDRVGYSNQPQHF. CDR3 bases: TGTGCCTGGAGTGGGGACAGGGTGGGATATAGCAATCAGCCCCAGCATTTT. The V and J genes are TRBV30 and TRBJ1-5; 9 positions agree with TRBD1. Losses at the gene ends were 1 base for V and 0 bases for J; bases not matched to a gene: 7. This CDR3 comprises 17 residues. CDR1 is GTSNPN and CDR2 is SVGIG in the germline V gene (reference sequence).

The J gene is TRBJ1-6, the V gene TRBV30; TRBD1 matches 9 bases. The trim removed 1 base at V and 6 bases at J, leaving 4 bases unmatched. The germline V gene encodes CDR1 GTSNPN and CDR2 SVGIG (reference sequence). The CDR3 totals 15 residues. The CDR3 spells CAWSDGQGFNSPLHF. Here the CDR3 DNA reads TGTGCCTGGAGTGATGGACAGGGGTTTAATTCACCCCTCCACTTT.

The chain employs TRBV18 and TRBJ2-3, with TRBD2 identical over 11 bases. Germline V gives CDR1 KGHSH, CDR2 LQKENI. The V and J ends lost 3 bases and 0 bases, in that order; junction bases with no gene match: 8. CDR3 length: 18 residues. CDR3 DNA: TGTGCCAGCTCACCGAGGACTAGCGGGTTAGCTAGCACAGATACGCAGTATTTT. Protein product: CASSPRTSGLASTDTQYF.

The gene calls are TRBV7-9 and TRBJ1-3, with TRBD1 matching 7 bases. In germline, CDR1 is SEHNR, CDR2 FQNEAQ (reference sequence). The CDR3 spans 14 residues. The ends lost 5 bases at V and 6 bases at J; junction bases unmatched: 7. The CDR3 protein is CASSPRDSLNTIYF. CDR3 DNA sequence: TGTGCCAGCAGCCCCCGGGACAGTCTAAACACCATATATTTT.

The chain couples TRBV11-2 to TRBJ2-1; 7 positions match TRBD2. CDR1 and CDR2 (germline): SGHAT, FQNNGV. J gave up 0 bases and V 3 bases, and 5 bases lay outside the gene matches. This CDR3 is 16 amino acids long. The CDR3 DNA follows: TGTGCCAGCAGCTTTGGAGCGGGGAGCTCCTACAATGAGCAGTTCTTC. The encoded protein is CASSFGAGSSYNEQFF.

The chain recombines TRBV4-3 with TRBJ1-1; D gene uncertain. The length of the CDR3 is 14 residues. Trimming removed 2 bases at V and 1 base at J, with 8 bases between. Germline V lookup: CDR1 LGHNA, CDR2 YSLEER. The chain's CDR3 is CASSQFRENTEAFF. The CDR3 nucleotides read TGCGCCAGCAGCCAATTTCGAGAGAACACTGAAGCTTTCTTT.

The chain recombines TRBV5-1 with TRBJ2-7; possibly TRBD1 for D (5 bases). V gave up 2 bases and J gave up 2 bases, with 8 bases separating them. Per germline, CDR1 SGHRS and CDR2 YFSETQ. The CDR3 runs to 13 residues. CDR3 nucleotides: TGCGCCAGCAGCTTTCCGACAGCCTACGAGCAGTACTTC. Protein sequence: CASSFPTAYEQYF.

CDR3 residues: CAWTSGERYGYTF. The CDR3 nucleotides are TGTGCCTGGACTTCCGGGGAGCGGTATGGCTACACCTTC. V usage is TRBV30 and J usage is TRBJ1-2; D is undetermined. The CDR3 sequence is 13 residues long. Germline CDR1 GTSNPN, CDR2 SVGIG (reference sequence). V was pared by 4 bases and J by 5 bases, with 14 bases between.

The chain has TRBV4-2 and TRBJ2-1; the match to TRBD2 covers 7 bases. Germline lookup yields CDR1 LGHNA and CDR2 YNFKEQ. The CDR3 contains 12 residues. The J segment lost 8 bases and the V segment lost 4 bases, leaving 2 bases of the junction unmatched. The CDR3 DNA is TGTGCCAGCAGCCGGGGGAGGGATGAGCAGTTCTTC. Amino acid sequence: CASSRGRDEQFF.